The TCR beta chain described here comes from a study of T cells in Graves' hyperthyroidism and ophthalmopathy. Authors of the study amplified TCR beta CDR3 regions from RNA transcripts. An initial round of RT-PCR targeting the TCR CDR3 relied on the HTBI primer set. TCRdb used MiXCR to reprocess the multiplex PCR reads, holding one entry per CDR3 protein. This sample has about 380,000 distinct CDR3 sequences, with roughly 13% found just once. Sequenced sample: blood. This receptor was identified in a man between 25 and 39 years old with Graves' hyperthyroidism that later progressed to Graves' ophthalmopathy.

The CDR3 DNA follows: TGTGCCAGCAGAGATACGGGGGGTCGTCAGACCCAGTACTTC. It encodes CASRDTGGRQTQYF. V and J are TRBV11-2 and TRBJ2-5, with 7 bases identical to TRBD2. Germline assignment: CDR1 SGHAT and CDR2 FQNNGV. This CDR3 has 14 amino acids. Trimming at V came to 6 bases and at J to 6 bases, leaving 10 bases not matched to a gene.